The clone carrying this TCR beta chain has just one count. Produced via immunoSEQ multiplex PCR; TCRdb's table is partial and in-frame only. The sample holds 200,000 to 250,000 clones, approximately 86% seen once. This sample was taken from a study of blood T cell repertoires in COVID-19. The CDR3 is made up of 15 amino acids. Between the trimmed V and J ends, which lost 2 bases and 6 bases, there was a span of 16 bases. Germline CDR1 reads MNHNS; CDR2 reads SASEGT. The chain has TRBV6-1 and TRBJ1-1; unclear D gene. The sequence was collected from a woman older than 75 with acute or convalescent COVID-19. The sample comprised peripheral blood. CDR3 residues: CASSEWAGRAPEAFF. In DNA, the CDR3 is TGTGCCAGCAGTGAATGGGCCGGGAGGGCCCCTGAAGCTTTCTTT.